The clone carrying this T cell receptor beta chain was detected ten times or more. Its target is not known. It was with a sample-barcoded 5' primer and a J-beta primer mix that a second PCR of roughly 6 to 11 cycles was run. The template-switch adaptor, which had 12 random nucleotides, put a tag on each cDNA molecule. Using its own MiXCR run on the 5' RACE reads, TCRdb lists one record per CDR3 protein. The sample lists hundreds of thousands of distinct CDR3 sequences; approximately 29% were seen once. The data stem from a study of blood T cells in healthy people across ages. From germline, CDR1 is SQVTM and CDR2 ANQGSEA. The junction had 5 bases not matched to a gene; V was cut back by 6 bases and J by 0 bases. This CDR3 has 16 amino acids. Study-level points and caveats: Older age went with lower TCR beta diversity per million T cells, in a roughly linear way. It was held that the diversity estimates obtained from one million T cells were underestimates.

The sequencing input was blood. This TCR was recovered from a woman of 80 years or more in good health. The chain combines TRBV29-1 with TRBJ2-3; 14 bases fit TRBD2. The CDR3: CSVLGTSGSSTDTQYF. CDR3 sequence (DNA): TGCAGCGTGCTAGGGACTAGCGGGAGTAGCACAGATACGCAGTATTTT.